This TCR beta chain was observed in a study of control samples from healthy donors and cancer patients. Data came from immunoSEQ multiplex PCR; TCRdb stores just in-frame clones and leaves some out. Here the sample spans more than 100,000 clones, about 87% being singletons. The CDR3 totals 14 residues. Germline lookup yields CDR1 LNHDA and CDR2 SQIVND (reference sequence). The ends were cut back, 9 bases at V and 9 bases at J, with 21 bases in the middle. V is TRBV19 and J is TRBJ2-1; TRBD1 or TRBD2 may be the D gene (5 bases each). The source of this sequence is a middle-aged man in good health. Sequencing used blood. DNA for the CDR3: TGTGCCAGCCAGGAGAGTTTGGGGGATACTGAGCAGTTCTTC. It translates to CASQESLGDTEQFF. Full variable domain (outside the CDR3, taken from reference TRBV19 and TRBJ2-1): DGGITQSPKYLFRKEGQNVTLSCEQNLNHDAMYWYRQDPGQGLRLIYYSQIVNDFQKGDIAEGYSVSREKKESFPLTVTSAQKNPTAFYLCASQESLGDTEQFFGPGTRLTVL.